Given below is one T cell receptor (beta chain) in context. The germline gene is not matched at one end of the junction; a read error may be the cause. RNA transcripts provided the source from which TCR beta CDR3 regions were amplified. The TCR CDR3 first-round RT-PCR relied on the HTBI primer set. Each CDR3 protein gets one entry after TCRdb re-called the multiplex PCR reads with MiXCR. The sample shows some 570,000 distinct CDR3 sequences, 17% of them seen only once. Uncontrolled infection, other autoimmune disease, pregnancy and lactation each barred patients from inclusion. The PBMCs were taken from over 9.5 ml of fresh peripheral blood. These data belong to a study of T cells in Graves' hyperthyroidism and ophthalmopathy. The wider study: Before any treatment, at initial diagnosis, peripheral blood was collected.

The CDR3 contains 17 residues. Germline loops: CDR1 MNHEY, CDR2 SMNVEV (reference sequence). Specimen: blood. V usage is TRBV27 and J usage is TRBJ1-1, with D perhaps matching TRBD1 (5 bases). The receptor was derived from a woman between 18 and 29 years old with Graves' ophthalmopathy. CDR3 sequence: CASSLLAGNGGDTEASF. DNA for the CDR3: TGTGCCAGCAGTCTCCTGGCAGGGAATGGTGGTGACACTGAAGCTTCCTTT.